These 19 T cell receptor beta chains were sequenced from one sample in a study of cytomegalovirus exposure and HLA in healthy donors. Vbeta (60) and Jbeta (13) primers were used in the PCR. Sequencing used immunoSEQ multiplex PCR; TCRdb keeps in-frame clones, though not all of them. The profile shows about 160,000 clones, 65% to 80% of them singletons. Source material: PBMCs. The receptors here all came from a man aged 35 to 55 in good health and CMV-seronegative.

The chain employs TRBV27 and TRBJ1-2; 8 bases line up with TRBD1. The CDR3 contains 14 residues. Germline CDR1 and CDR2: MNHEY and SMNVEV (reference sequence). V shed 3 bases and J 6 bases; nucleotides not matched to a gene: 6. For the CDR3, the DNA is TGTGCCAGCAGTTTCCAGGGGGCTGGCGATGGCTACACCTTC. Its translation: CASSFQGAGDGYTF.

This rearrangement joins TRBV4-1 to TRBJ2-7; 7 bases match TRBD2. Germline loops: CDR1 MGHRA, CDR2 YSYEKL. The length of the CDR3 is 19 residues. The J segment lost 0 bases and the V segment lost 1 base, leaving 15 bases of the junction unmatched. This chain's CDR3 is CASSQGGGNVAGVSYEQYF. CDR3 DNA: TGCGCCAGCAGCCAAGGTGGAGGAAATGTAGCGGGCGTCTCCTACGAGCAGTACTTC.

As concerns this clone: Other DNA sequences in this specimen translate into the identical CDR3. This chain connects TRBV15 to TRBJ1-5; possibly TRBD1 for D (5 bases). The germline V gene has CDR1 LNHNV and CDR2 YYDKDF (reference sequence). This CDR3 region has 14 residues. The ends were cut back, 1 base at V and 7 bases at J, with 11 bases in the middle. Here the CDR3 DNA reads TGTGCCACCAGCAGAGTTTCAGGGTTCCAGCCCCAGCATTTT. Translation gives CATSRVSGFQPQHF.

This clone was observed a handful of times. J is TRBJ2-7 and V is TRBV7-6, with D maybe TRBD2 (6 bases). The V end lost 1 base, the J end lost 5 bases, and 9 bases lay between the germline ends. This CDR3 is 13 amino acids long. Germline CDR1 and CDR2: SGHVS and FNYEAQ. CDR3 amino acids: CASSLGRGNEQYF. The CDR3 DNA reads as TGTGCCAGCAGCTTAGGTCGGGGGAACGAGCAGTACTTC.

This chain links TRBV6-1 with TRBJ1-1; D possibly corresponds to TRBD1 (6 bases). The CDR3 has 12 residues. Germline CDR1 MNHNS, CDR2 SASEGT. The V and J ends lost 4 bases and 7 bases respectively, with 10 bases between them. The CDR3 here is CASSARTVEAFF. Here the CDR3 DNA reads TGTGCCAGCAGTGCCCGGACAGTTGAAGCTTTCTTT.

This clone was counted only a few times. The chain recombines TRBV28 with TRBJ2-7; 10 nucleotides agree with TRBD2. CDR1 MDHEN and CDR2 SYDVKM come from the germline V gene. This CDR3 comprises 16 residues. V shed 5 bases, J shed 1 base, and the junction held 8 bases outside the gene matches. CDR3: CASSPIAGGGSYEQYF. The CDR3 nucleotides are TGTGCCAGCAGTCCGATAGCGGGGGGCGGTTCCTACGAGCAGTACTTC.

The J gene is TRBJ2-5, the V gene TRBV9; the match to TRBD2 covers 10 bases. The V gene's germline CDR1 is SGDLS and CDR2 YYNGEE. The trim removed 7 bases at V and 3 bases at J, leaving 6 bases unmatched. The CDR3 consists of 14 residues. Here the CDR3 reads CASQSSGGEETQYF. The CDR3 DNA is TGTGCCAGCCAATCCAGCGGGGGGGAAGAGACCCAGTACTTC.

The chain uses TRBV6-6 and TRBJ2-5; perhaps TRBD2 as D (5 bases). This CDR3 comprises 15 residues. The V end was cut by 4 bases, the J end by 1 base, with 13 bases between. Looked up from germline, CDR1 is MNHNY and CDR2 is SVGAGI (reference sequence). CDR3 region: CASSLGLPAQETQYF. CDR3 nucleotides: TGTGCCAGCAGTTTAGGACTCCCCGCCCAAGAGACCCAGTACTTC.

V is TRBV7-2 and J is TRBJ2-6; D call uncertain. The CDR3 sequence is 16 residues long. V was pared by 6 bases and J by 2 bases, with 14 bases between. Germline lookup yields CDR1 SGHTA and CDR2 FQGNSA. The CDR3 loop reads CASRVAVLTGANVLTF. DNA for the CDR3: TGTGCCAGCAGGGTCGCGGTCTTGACTGGGGCCAACGTCCTGACTTTC.

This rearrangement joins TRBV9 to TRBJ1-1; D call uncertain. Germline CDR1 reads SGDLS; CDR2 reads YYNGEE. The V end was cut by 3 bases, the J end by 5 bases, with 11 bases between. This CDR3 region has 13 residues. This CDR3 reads CASSAIRETEAFF. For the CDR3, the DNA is TGTGCCAGCAGCGCCATCCGGGAGACTGAAGCTTTCTTT.

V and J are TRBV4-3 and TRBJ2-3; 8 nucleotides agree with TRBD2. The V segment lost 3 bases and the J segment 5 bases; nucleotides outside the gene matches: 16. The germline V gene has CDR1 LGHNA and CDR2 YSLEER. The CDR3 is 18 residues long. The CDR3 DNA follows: TGCGCCAGCAGCCAGCGCCCCCACGGAGCGGGGGCGGGAGATACGCAGTATTTT. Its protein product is CASSQRPHGAGAGDTQYF.

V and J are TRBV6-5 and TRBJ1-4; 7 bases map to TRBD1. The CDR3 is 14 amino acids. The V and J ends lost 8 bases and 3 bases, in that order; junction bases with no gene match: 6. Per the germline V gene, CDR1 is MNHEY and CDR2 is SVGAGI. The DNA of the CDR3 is TGTGCCAGCCGGGGGGGGACAGCTAATGAAAAACTGTTTTTT. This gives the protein CASRGGTANEKLFF.

CDR3 residues: CASSQDPSVGGYNEQFF. The CDR3 DNA reads as TGCGCCAGCAGCCAAGATCCCAGTGTTGGAGGCTACAATGAGCAGTTCTTC. V gene TRBV4-3 combines with J gene TRBJ2-1, with D perhaps matching TRBD2 (5 bases). Germline assignment: CDR1 LGHNA and CDR2 YSLEER. V was cut by 0 bases and J by 3 bases, with 15 bases left in between. This CDR3 has 17 amino acids.

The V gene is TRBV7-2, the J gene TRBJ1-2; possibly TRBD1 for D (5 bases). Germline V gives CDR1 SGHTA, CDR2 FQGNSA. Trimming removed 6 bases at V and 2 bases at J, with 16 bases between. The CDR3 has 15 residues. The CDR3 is CASSQPPGPNYGYTF. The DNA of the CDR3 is TGTGCCAGCAGTCAACCTCCAGGGCCCAACTATGGCTACACCTTC.

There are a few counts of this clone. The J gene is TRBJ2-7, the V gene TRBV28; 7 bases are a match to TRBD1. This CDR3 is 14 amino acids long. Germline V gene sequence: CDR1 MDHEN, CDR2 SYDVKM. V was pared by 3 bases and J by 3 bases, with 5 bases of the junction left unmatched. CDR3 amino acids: CASSFEQGIYEQYF. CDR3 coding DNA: TGTGCCAGCAGTTTCGAACAGGGGATCTACGAGCAGTACTTC.

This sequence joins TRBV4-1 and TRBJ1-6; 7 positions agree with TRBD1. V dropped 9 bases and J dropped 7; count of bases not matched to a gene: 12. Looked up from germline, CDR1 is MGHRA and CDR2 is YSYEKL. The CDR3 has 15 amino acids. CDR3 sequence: CASSLLRDSNSPLHF. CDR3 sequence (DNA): TGCGCCAGTTCCCTCCTCCGGGACAGCAATTCACCCCTCCACTTT.

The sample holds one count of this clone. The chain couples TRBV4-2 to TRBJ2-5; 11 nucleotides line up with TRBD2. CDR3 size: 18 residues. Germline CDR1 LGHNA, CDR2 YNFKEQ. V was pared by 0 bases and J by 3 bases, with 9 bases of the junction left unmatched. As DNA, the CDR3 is TGTGCCAGCAGCCAAGAGAAACGGGCTAGCGGGGGGAAAGAGACCCAGTACTTC. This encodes CASSQEKRASGGKETQYF.

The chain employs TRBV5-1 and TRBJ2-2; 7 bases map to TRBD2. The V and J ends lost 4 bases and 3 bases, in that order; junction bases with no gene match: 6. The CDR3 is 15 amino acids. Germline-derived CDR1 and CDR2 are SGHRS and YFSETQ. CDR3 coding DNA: TGCGCCAGCAGCGGACTCGGACTAGACACCGGGGAGCTGTTTTTT. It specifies CASSGLGLDTGELFF.

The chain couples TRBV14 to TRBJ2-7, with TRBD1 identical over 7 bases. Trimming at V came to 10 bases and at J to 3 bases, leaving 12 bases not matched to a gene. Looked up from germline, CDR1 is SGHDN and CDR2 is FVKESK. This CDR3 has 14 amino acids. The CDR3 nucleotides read TGTGCCACCTTCTTGGGGGACAGTTACTACGAGCAGTACTTC. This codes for CATFLGDSYYEQYF.